This TCR beta chain was obtained from a study of shared clonotypes between healthy human individuals. Overall study context: The donor pool was made up of two women and a few men aged 18 to 49.

Study-wide points: Generation of non-shared clonotypes was less probable than generation of clonotypes shared by all four donors.

Deletions cut 6 bases from V and 0 bases from J, with 12 bases between. The CDR3 consists of 15 residues. Germline V gives CDR1 MNHEY, CDR2 SVGAGI. TCRdb's table, derived via immunoSEQ multiplex PCR, lists solely in-frame clones and lacks some. The table lists 1.5 million to 1.9 million clones, about 98% of them singletons, with roughly 0.45% in the top ten. Donors comprised healthy HIV-negative adults lacking recent acute infections or vaccinations. Those who donated, Caucasian adults without exception, all lived in Nashville, Tennessee. Note on this clone: Its antigen is undetermined.

The sequenced sample consisted of naive CD4+ T cells sorted from blood. The subset was: CD45RA+ positively selected. The origin of this receptor is a man aged 25 to 40 in good health. The V call is TRBV6-5, the J call TRBJ1-3; a possible D gene is TRBD1 (5 bases). The CDR3 DNA is TGTGCCAGCAGATTGACAGTCAGCTCTGGAAACACCATATATTTT. Its protein product is CASRLTVSSGNTIYF.